Below are 23 T cell receptor beta chains sequenced from a single sample in a study of OX40 agonist ivuxolimab in advanced cancers. Sequenced by immunoSEQ multiplex PCR; TCRdb stores in-frame clones only, minus some. Of 55,000 to 75,000 clones detected, approximately 86% appear once; the ten largest clones hold under 0.75%. The starting material was CD4+ or CD8+ T cells sorted from blood, obtained in a trial of the OX40 agonist ivuxolimab. The origin of the receptors is an adult with an advanced solid tumor such as melanoma, head and neck, liver or kidney cancer.

V is TRBV5-1 and J is TRBJ2-1; the D gene is possibly TRBD2 (6 bases). This CDR3 is 15 amino acids long. V dropped 4 bases and J dropped 2 bases, with 13 bases sitting between them. The germline V gene has CDR1 SGHRS and CDR2 YFSETQ. The CDR3 reads CASSPRTGAYNEQFF. CDR3 bases: TGCGCCAGCAGCCCCCGGACGGGAGCCTACAATGAGCAGTTCTTC.

This clone is a singleton in its sample. The chain couples TRBV7-2 to TRBJ2-3, with 8 bases identical to TRBD2. This CDR3 is 14 amino acids long. Germline CDR1 is SGHTA and CDR2 is FQGNSA. The V segment lost 10 bases and the J segment 2 bases; nucleotides outside the gene matches: 8. CDR3 coding DNA: TGTGCCACCCACCATAGCGGGATCACAGATACGCAGTATTTT. As protein: CATHHSGITDTQYF.

This clone has only one observation. The chain combines TRBV7-3 with TRBJ1-5; D gene unclear. The germline V gene encodes CDR1 SGHTA and CDR2 FQGTGA. V shed 5 bases and J shed 7 bases, with 12 bases lying between them. The CDR3 consists of 13 residues. CDR3 protein: CASSDRWGQPQHF. The CDR3 DNA reads as TGTGCCAGCAGCGACCGGTGGGGACAGCCCCAGCATTTT. The full variable domain, in which reference TRBV7-3 and TRBJ1-5 provide the parts outside the CDR3, is GAGVSQTPSNKVTEKGKYVELRCDPISGHTALYWYRQSLGQGPEFLIYFQGTGAADDSGLPNDRFFAVRPEGSVSTLKIQRTERGDSAVYLCASSDRWGQPQHFGDGTRLSIL.

The J gene is TRBJ2-3, the V gene TRBV6-4, with TRBD1 identical over 8 bases. Trimming cost V 5 bases and J 3 bases; bases outside gene matches: 4. CDR1 is MRHNA, CDR2 SNTAGT, per germline. The CDR3 runs 14 residues. CDR3 sequence reads: CASSPDRETDTQYF. The CDR3 DNA sequence: TGTGCCAGCAGTCCGGACAGGGAAACAGATACGCAGTATTTT.

The chain carries TRBV5-1 and TRBJ2-7; 7 bases match TRBD1. Germline CDR1 is SGHRS and CDR2 is YFSETQ. This CDR3 spans 15 amino acids. V shed 2 bases, J shed 2 bases, and the junction held 7 bases outside the gene matches. DNA of the CDR3: TGCGCCAGCAGCTTTACCGGGACAGCTCCCTACGAGCAGTACTTC. It codes for CASSFTGTAPYEQYF.

The V and J genes are TRBV5-1 and TRBJ1-6, with D unresolved. The CDR3 is 16 residues long. With 4 bases removed from V and 7 bases from J, the gap between germline ends came to 18 bases. Germline loops: CDR1 SGHRS, CDR2 YFSETQ. CDR3 nucleotides: TGCGCCAGCAGCATGGCCTCAACAGAGCCGAATTCACCCCTCCACTTT. Encoded protein: CASSMASTEPNSPLHF. The complete variable domain, with remaining parts taken from reference TRBV5-1 and TRBJ1-6, reads KAGVTQTPRYLIKTRGQQVTLSCSPISGHRSVSWYQQTPGQGLQFLFEYFSETQRNKGNFPGRFSGRQFSNSRSEMNVSTLELGDSALYLCASSMASTEPNSPLHFGNGTRLTVT.

V is TRBV10-1 and J is TRBJ1-1; D gene ambiguous. Germline V gene lookup returns CDR1 WNHNN and CDR2 SYGVQD (reference sequence). This CDR3 comprises 16 residues. V lost 0 bases to trimming and J lost 1 base, with 12 bases between them. CDR3 bases: TGCGCCAGCAGTGAGTCTCGGGAGGTTGGGAACACTGAAGCTTTCTTT. Translating it yields CASSESREVGNTEAFF.

The chain employs TRBV19 and TRBJ2-5; 8 nucleotides align to TRBD1. Per the germline V gene, CDR1 is LNHDA and CDR2 is SQIVND (reference sequence). V gave up 1 base and J gave up 5 bases; unmatched junction bases: 3. The CDR3 covers 14 residues. CDR3 amino acids: CASSIGTGWETQYF. DNA for the CDR3: TGTGCCAGTAGTATAGGGACAGGGTGGGAGACCCAGTACTTC.

The chain combines TRBV11-2 with TRBJ1-3; D gene ambiguous. Trimming took off 5 bases at V and 3 bases at J, with 14 bases between the two ends. Germline V gives CDR1 SGHAT, CDR2 FQNNGV. This CDR3 has 15 residues. CDR3 sequence: CASSLQRAVGNTIYF. CDR3 bases: TGTGCCAGCAGCCTTCAAAGGGCGGTTGGAAACACCATATATTTT.

The chain employs TRBV25-1 and TRBJ2-3; TRBD1 might be the D (6 bases). This CDR3 contains 13 residues. Trimming took off 5 bases at V and 8 bases at J, with 14 bases between the two ends. CDR1 MGHDK and CDR2 SYGVNS come from the germline V gene. CDR3 bases: TGTGCCAGCAGTAAAACAGGGTCGGGTACGCAGTATTTT. Protein product: CASSKTGSGTQYF.

This sequence joins TRBV7-2 and TRBJ2-1; D is unclear. V gave up 3 bases and J gave up 7 bases, with 4 bases separating them. CDR1 SGHTA and CDR2 FQGNSA come from the germline V gene. The CDR3 is 11 residues long. The CDR3 protein is CASSLPNEQFF. Written as DNA, the CDR3 is TGTGCCAGCAGCTTGCCAAATGAGCAGTTCTTC.

V gene TRBV5-1 combines with J gene TRBJ1-1; unclear D gene. Germline values: CDR1 SGHRS, CDR2 YFSETQ. The CDR3 consists of 14 residues. Trimming cost V 2 bases and J 4 bases, with 12 bases left between them. The DNA of the CDR3 is TGCGCCAGCAGCTTTCCAGGAACGGGCACTGAAGCTTTCTTT. Its translation is CASSFPGTGTEAFF.

The chain has TRBV11-2 and TRBJ1-6, with D possibly TRBD1 on 5 matching bases. This CDR3 has 14 residues. Germline V gene data show CDR1 as SGHAT and CDR2 as FQNNGV. V gave up 5 bases and J gave up 4 bases, with 9 bases separating them. The CDR3 loop reads CASSRTFYNSPLHF. The CDR3 DNA is TGTGCCAGCAGCCGGACATTTTATAATTCACCCCTCCACTTT. Full variable domain (remainder filled in from reference TRBV11-2 and TRBJ1-6): EAGVAQSPRYKIIEKRQSVAFWCNPISGHATLYWYQQILGQGPKLLIQFQNNGVVDDSQLPKDRFSAERLKGVDSTLKIQPAKLEDSAVYLCASSRTFYNSPLHFGNGTRLTVT.

The V call is TRBV19, the J call TRBJ2-5, with D unclear. Germline V CDR1 and CDR2: LNHDA, SQIVND (reference sequence). This CDR3 contains 13 residues. With 8 bases removed from V and 5 bases from J, the gap between germline ends came to 15 bases. The CDR3 sequence: CASGQVVGETQYF. The CDR3 coding sequence is TGTGCCAGTGGGCAGGTGGTAGGGGAGACCCAGTACTTC.

The chain combines TRBV7-3 with TRBJ2-1, with D perhaps matching TRBD1 (5 bases). This CDR3 has 12 residues. Trimming pared 5 bases from V and 10 bases from J, leaving 12 bases between. CDR1 and CDR2 from the germline V gene are SGHTA and FQGTGA. CDR3 sequence: CASSDNSGEQFF. CDR3 coding DNA: TGTGCCAGCAGCGACAATTCAGGGGAGCAGTTCTTC.

The chain combines TRBV7-2 with TRBJ1-2; 9 bases are shared with TRBD1. Trimming removed 2 bases from V and 6 bases from J; junction bases left unmatched: 10. This CDR3 comprises 16 residues. Germline V CDR1 and CDR2: SGHTA, FQGNSA. The CDR3 protein is CASSLMAGTGMDGYTF. The CDR3 DNA reads as TGTGCCAGCAGCTTAATGGCGGGGACAGGGATGGATGGCTACACCTTC.

The chain joins TRBV15 to TRBJ2-7; D ambiguous. CDR3 length: 14 amino acids. Trimming pared 1 base from V and 9 bases from J, leaving 16 bases between. CDR1 is LNHNV, CDR2 YYDKDF, per germline (reference sequence). The chain's CDR3 is CATSRVGYPAGQYF. DNA of the CDR3: TGTGCCACCAGCAGAGTAGGTTACCCGGCCGGGCAGTACTTC. The full variable domain, in which reference TRBV15 and TRBJ2-7 provide the parts outside the CDR3, is DAMVIQNPRYQVTQFGKPVTLSCSQTLNHNVMYWYQQKSSQAPKLLFHYYDKDFNNEADTPDNFQSRRPNTSFCFLDIRSPGLGDTAMYLCATSRVGYPAGQYFGPGTRLTVT.

This chain links TRBV5-1 with TRBJ1-1, with 11 positions matching TRBD1. Germline values: CDR1 SGHRS, CDR2 YFSETQ. V dropped 1 base and J dropped 6; count of bases not matched to a gene: 2. This CDR3 comprises 14 residues. The DNA for the CDR3 is TGCGCCAGCAGCTTGCGGGACAGGGGGTCTGAAGCTTTCTTT. Translation: CASSLRDRGSEAFF.

This chain joins TRBV4-1 and TRBJ2-7; D unclear. This CDR3 spans 14 amino acids. V was pared by 4 bases and J by 2 bases, with 12 bases between. Germline V CDR1 and CDR2: MGHRA, YSYEKL. The CDR3 DNA sequence: TGCGCCAGCAGCCCCCCGGACCTGACCTACGAGCAGTACTTC. As protein: CASSPPDLTYEQYF.

The CDR3 coding sequence is TGCAGCGTTGAATCGGGCAGGGGGGTCTATGGCTACACCTTC. It yields the protein CSVESGRGVYGYTF. The rearrangement links TRBV29-1 to TRBJ1-2; the match to TRBD1 covers 7 bases. The CDR3 is 14 amino acids. Germline trimming cut 2 bases from V and 4 bases from J; bases unmatched to any gene: 7. Germline CDR1 is SQVTM and CDR2 is ANQGSEA. The whole variable domain, filled in from reference TRBV29-1 and TRBJ1-2, reads SAVISQKPSRDICQRGTSLTIQCQVDSQVTMMFWYRQQPGQSLTLIATANQGSEATYESGFVIDKFPISRPNLTFSTLTVSNMSPEDSSIYLCSVESGRGVYGYTFGSGTRLTVV.

The chain combines TRBV7-6 with TRBJ2-1; possibly TRBD1 for D (5 bases). Germline CDR1 and CDR2: SGHVS and FNYEAQ. V shed 3 bases and J shed 0 bases, with 6 bases lying between them. CDR3 length: 14 amino acids. CDR3 region: CASSLQGSYNEQFF. The DNA for the CDR3 is TGTGCCAGCAGCTTGCAGGGCTCCTACAATGAGCAGTTCTTC.

The chain employs TRBV14 and TRBJ2-2; D not resolved. The germline V gene has CDR1 SGHDN and CDR2 FVKESK. CDR3 length equals 13 residues. The V and J ends lost 1 base and 1 base respectively, with 1 base between them. The CDR3 bases are TGTGCCAGCAGCCAAGGGAACACCGGGGAGCTGTTTTTT. This sequence encodes CASSQGNTGELFF. The whole variable domain, filled in from reference TRBV14 and TRBJ2-2, reads EAGVTQFPSHSVIEKGQTVTLRCDPISGHDNLYWYRRVMGKEIKFLLHFVKESKQDESGMPNNRFLAERTGGTYSTLKVQPAELEDSGVYFCASSQGNTGELFFGEGSRLTVL.

The chain has TRBV7-8 and TRBJ2-7, with D possibly being TRBD2 (8 bases). Germline V lookup: CDR1 SGHVS, CDR2 FQNEAQ. The V gene lost 1 base and the J gene lost 5 bases, with 21 bases spanning the gap. The CDR3 runs 17 residues. The CDR3: CASSLEGGGRSLNEQYF. In DNA, the CDR3 is TGTGCCAGCAGCTTAGAAGGGGGCGGGAGGTCCCTCAACGAGCAGTACTTC.